The 2 T cell receptor beta chains in this list originate from one sample, sequenced in a study of Tregs in tolerant kidney transplant recipients. Profiling relied on immunoSEQ multiplex PCR, and the TCRdb table lists in-frame clones only, not all of them. The sample lists about 50,000 clones; approximately 89% were seen once. The nonmyeloablative bone marrow transplants came from related graft donors, with transient mixed chimerism. Sequencing was performed on CD8+ T cells from blood (PBMCs), taken 12 months after the transplant. The origin of the receptors is a human patient who received a combined kidney and bone marrow transplant. Among the T cells, some may be from the graft donor.

This clone was seen once. V is TRBV7-3 and J is TRBJ1-1; the match to TRBD1 covers 7 bases. The CDR3 extends over 15 amino acids. Germline CDR1 reads SGHTA; CDR2 reads FQGTGA. V trimming: 1 base; J trimming: 1 base; junction bases outside the gene matches: 3. In nucleotides, the CDR3 is TGTGCCAGCAGCTTAAGACAGGGCCCGAACACTGAAGCTTTCTTT. Translation gives CASSLRQGPNTEAFF. Combining the CDR3 with reference TRBV7-3 and TRBJ1-1 gives the whole variable domain GAGVSQTPSNKVTEKGKYVELRCDPISGHTALYWYRQSLGQGPEFLIYFQGTGAADDSGLPNDRFFAVRPEGSVSTLKIQRTERGDSAVYLCASSLRQGPNTEAFFGQGTRLTVV.

This chain uses TRBV4-3 with TRBJ1-4, with 9 bases matching TRBD1. Germline V gene lookup returns CDR1 LGHNA and CDR2 YSLEER. The junction had 0 bases not matched to a gene; V was cut back by 3 bases and J by 1 base. This CDR3 is 15 amino acids long. The CDR3, as DNA: TGCGCCAGCAGCCAGGGACAGGGAACTAATGAAAAACTGTTTTTT. This sequence encodes CASSQGQGTNEKLFF.